Sequencing of this TCR beta chain was carried out in a study of cytomegalovirus exposure and HLA in healthy donors. When sampled, the donors appeared nominally healthy, though they likely had unrecorded immune exposures. CDR3 length: 15 amino acids. V dropped 4 bases and J dropped 4 bases, with 14 bases sitting between them. CDR1 and CDR2 from the germline V gene are SGHVS and FQNEAQ. PCR used 60 Vbeta primers and 13 Jbeta primers. Produced via immunoSEQ multiplex PCR; TCRdb's table is partial and in-frame only. The repertoire has more than 150,000 clones, roughly nine tenths of them found once; the top ten carry 0.2% to 0.3%.

Specimen: PBMCs. The chain carries TRBV7-8 and TRBJ2-1; no reliable D call. This clonotype was sampled from a girl less than two years old in good health and CMV-seronegative. CDR3 sequence reads: CASSSTTGIYNEQFF. The DNA of the CDR3 is TGTGCCAGCAGCTCAACGACTGGAATTTACAATGAGCAGTTCTTC.